These 31 T cell receptor beta chains share one sample of origin, sequenced in a study of shared clonotypes between healthy human individuals. Produced via immunoSEQ multiplex PCR; TCRdb's table is partial and in-frame only. The sample includes approximately 500,000 clones, 75% to 80% of them seen just once. Material: PBMCs. Receptor source: a woman in her 40s in good health. Some clones in this sample may be carry-over from other donors' samples.

This chain connects TRBV28 to TRBJ1-2; D is unclear. V was pared by 6 bases and J by 4 bases, with 18 bases between. This CDR3 has 15 residues. CDR1 and CDR2 from the germline V gene are MDHEN and SYDVKM. DNA of the CDR3: TGTGCCAGCAGCACCCCTGCGCAGTGGGGCTATGGCTACACCTTC. It is translated as CASSTPAQWGYGYTF.

The V call is TRBV11-2, the J call TRBJ2-1, with D perhaps TRBD1 (6 bases). Germline V gene sequence: CDR1 SGHAT, CDR2 FQNNGV. V was trimmed by 5 bases and J by 4 bases, leaving 18 bases between them. The CDR3 sequence is 16 residues long. As DNA, the CDR3 is TGTGCCAGCAGCCGCCTTTTGGGGGCGGAATACAATGAGCAGTTCTTC. Amino acids: CASSRLLGAEYNEQFF. The whole variable domain, remainder taken from reference TRBV11-2 and TRBJ2-1, is EAGVAQSPRYKIIEKRQSVAFWCNPISGHATLYWYQQILGQGPKLLIQFQNNGVVDDSQLPKDRFSAERLKGVDSTLKIQPAKLEDSAVYLCASSRLLGAEYNEQFFGPGTRLTVL.

The V and J genes are TRBV7-2 and TRBJ2-1; 9 bases are shared with TRBD2. The V segment lost 3 bases and the J segment 4 bases; nucleotides outside the gene matches: 4. The germline V gene has CDR1 SGHTA and CDR2 FQGNSA. The CDR3 contains 15 residues. This chain's CDR3 is CASSFLAGTYNEQFF. DNA for the CDR3: TGTGCCAGCAGCTTCCTAGCGGGAACGTACAATGAGCAGTTCTTC. Full variable domain (missing parts from reference TRBV7-2 and TRBJ2-1): GAGVSQSPSNKVTEKGKDVELRCDPISGHTALYWYRQSLGQGLEFLIYFQGNSAPDKSGLPSDRFSAERTGGSVSTLTIQRTQQEDSAVYLCASSFLAGTYNEQFFGPGTRLTVL.

The chain has TRBV5-1 and TRBJ2-1; TRBD2 agrees at 12 bases. CDR1 is SGHRS and CDR2 is YFSETQ in the germline V gene. V lost 4 bases and J lost 4; bases outside the gene matches: 6. This CDR3 is built from 16 residues. CDR3 amino acids: CASSPAGTSGYNEQFF. As DNA, the CDR3 is TGCGCCAGCAGCCCCGCTGGGACTAGCGGGTACAATGAGCAGTTCTTC. Full variable domain (missing parts from reference TRBV5-1 and TRBJ2-1): KAGVTQTPRYLIKTRGQQVTLSCSPISGHRSVSWYQQTPGQGLQFLFEYFSETQRNKGNFPGRFSGRQFSNSRSEMNVSTLELGDSALYLCASSPAGTSGYNEQFFGPGTRLTVL.

The genes are TRBV5-8 and TRBJ2-7; tentative D call: TRBD1 (5 bases). Germline CDR1 and CDR2: SGHTS and YDEGEE. The ends were cut back, 0 bases at V and 3 bases at J, with 13 bases in the middle. The length of the CDR3 is 15 residues. The CDR3 bases are TGTGCCAGCAGCTTGGGGCAGGGTTATCACTACGAGCAGTACTTC. Encoded protein: CASSLGQGYHYEQYF.

This chain joins TRBV5-1 and TRBJ2-2; D is possibly TRBD1 (5 bases). The V end was cut by 2 bases, the J end by 0 bases, with 17 bases between. Per germline, CDR1 SGHRS and CDR2 YFSETQ. The CDR3 loop spans 18 amino acids. This CDR3 reads CASSLQVSPTTNTGELFF. In DNA form, the CDR3 reads TGCGCCAGCAGCTTACAGGTGTCCCCAACTACGAACACCGGGGAGCTGTTTTTT.

This clone has at least ten counts. V gene TRBV7-7 combines with J gene TRBJ2-1; the D call may be TRBD1 or TRBD2 (5 bases each). The V gene's germline CDR1 is SSHAT and CDR2 FNYEAQ (reference sequence). V was trimmed by 1 base and J by 9 bases, leaving 10 bases between them. This CDR3 contains 13 residues. The CDR3 DNA is TGTGCCAGCAGCTTAGGGGCAGGGAGTGAGCAGTTCTTC. It translates to CASSLGAGSEQFF.

The CDR3 DNA is TGTGCCAGTAGTTTGGGATTCTATAGCAATCAGCCCCAGCATTTT. Protein product: CASSLGFYSNQPQHF. This chain joins TRBV19 and TRBJ1-5; no clear D gene. Germline V gene lookup returns CDR1 LNHDA and CDR2 SQIVND (reference sequence). The V end lost 5 bases, the J end lost 0 bases, and 11 bases lay between the germline ends. The CDR3 is 15 amino acids.

This chain joins TRBV7-2 and TRBJ2-2; 9 bases are a match to TRBD1. With 5 bases clipped from V and 5 bases from J, the junction kept 6 bases outside the gene matches. Germline values: CDR1 SGHTA, CDR2 FQGNSA. The CDR3 length is 15 residues. CDR3 nucleotide sequence: TGTGCCAGCAGCGCCCCGGGACAGGGTACCGGGGAGCTGTTTTTT. Protein: CASSAPGQGTGELFF.

The genes are TRBV4-1 and TRBJ1-1; TRBD1 matches 8 bases. Losses at the gene ends were 3 bases for V and 4 bases for J; bases not matched to a gene: 4. Looked up from germline, CDR1 is MGHRA and CDR2 is YSYEKL. The CDR3 runs to 14 residues. DNA of the CDR3: TGCGCCAGCAGCCAGCCCGGACAGGGCACTGAAGCTTTCTTT. This encodes CASSQPGQGTEAFF.

The chain uses TRBV5-6 and TRBJ2-1, with unresolved D. Germline V gene sequence: CDR1 SGHDT, CDR2 YYEEEE. Trimming took off 4 bases at V and 6 bases at J, with 8 bases between the two ends. The CDR3 extends over 12 amino acids. The CDR3 sequence: CASSLITNEQFF. In nucleotides, the CDR3 is TGTGCCAGCAGCCTGATCACCAATGAGCAGTTCTTC.

This clone was counted only a few times. V usage is TRBV6-5 and J usage is TRBJ1-4, with no clear D. This CDR3 has 15 residues. Germline V CDR1 and CDR2: MNHEY, SVGAGI. V shed 8 bases and J shed 0 bases, with 13 bases lying between them. CDR3 bases: TGTGCCAGCGTTCAGACACCGGCAACTAATGAAAAACTGTTTTTT. It encodes CASVQTPATNEKLFF.

This chain uses TRBV7-2 with TRBJ1-3; TRBD1 matches at 9 bases. CDR1 and CDR2 from the germline V gene are SGHTA and FQGNSA. Unmatched junction bases numbered 9, after V lost 5 bases and J lost 7 bases. This CDR3 is built from 15 residues. The DNA for the CDR3 is TGTGCCAGCAGCCCAGGGGGACAGGGTCGGAACACCATATATTTT. Amino acid sequence: CASSPGGQGRNTIYF. Together with reference TRBV7-2 and TRBJ1-3, the CDR3 gives the full variable domain: GAGVSQSPSNKVTEKGKDVELRCDPISGHTALYWYRQSLGQGLEFLIYFQGNSAPDKSGLPSDRFSAERTGGSVSTLTIQRTQQEDSAVYLCASSPGGQGRNTIYFGEGSWLTVV.

The V and J genes are TRBV2 and TRBJ2-3; weak D call: TRBD2 (7 bases). The germline CDR1 and CDR2 sequences are SNHLY and FYNNEI. V lost 2 bases to trimming and J lost 6 bases, with 12 bases between them. CDR3 length equals 14 residues. CDR3 nucleotide sequence: TGTGCCAGCAGTGAACAGGGAGGGGGGGATACGCAGTATTTT. Its translation is CASSEQGGGDTQYF.

As to this clone: Different DNA sequences within this sample yield the same CDR3. This chain uses TRBV5-1 with TRBJ2-2; the D gene is possibly TRBD1 (6 bases). Trimming took off 0 bases at V and 3 bases at J, with 9 bases between the two ends. The CDR3 sequence is 15 residues long. CDR1 is SGHRS and CDR2 is YFSETQ in the germline V gene. CDR3 amino acids: CASSLDRVDTGELFF. CDR3 DNA: TGCGCCAGCAGCTTGGACAGGGTCGACACCGGGGAGCTGTTTTTT.

This clone has just a few counts. V gene TRBV23-1 combines with J gene TRBJ2-7; 9 bases are a match to TRBD1. TRBV23-1 is classed as an ORF, of uncertain function. With 1 base clipped from V and 4 bases from J, the junction kept 5 bases outside the gene matches. The CDR3 has 15 residues. CDR3 nucleotide sequence: TGCGCCAGCAGTCAATGGAACAGGGGGCAGTACGAGCAGTACTTC. Its protein is CASSQWNRGQYEQYF.

V is TRBV2 and J is TRBJ2-4; 8 bases are shared with TRBD1. The germline V gene has CDR1 SNHLY and CDR2 FYNNEI. The CDR3 has 18 residues. Trimming removed 6 bases from V and 5 bases from J; junction bases left unmatched: 18. The CDR3 loop is CASRSAPDRVDVENIQYF. CDR3 DNA: TGTGCCAGCAGGAGCGCTCCGGACAGGGTGGACGTGGAAAACATTCAGTACTTC. The variable domain in full, with the rest retrieved from reference TRBV2 and TRBJ2-4, is EPEVTQTPSHQVTQMGQEVILRCVPISNHLYFYWYRQILGQKVEFLVSFYNNEISEKSEIFDDQFSVERPDGSNFTLKIRSTKLEDSAMYFCASRSAPDRVDVENIQYFGAGTRLSVL.

J is TRBJ1-1 and V is TRBV6-6; D is perhaps TRBD1 (5 bases). The CDR3 is 14 amino acids. CDR1 MNHNY and CDR2 SVGAGI come from the germline V gene (reference sequence). The V gene lost 7 bases and the J gene lost 5 bases, with 17 bases spanning the gap. The CDR3 DNA follows: TGTGCCAGCACGATGTACTGGGGCCGTACTGAAGCTTTCTTT. Translation: CASTMYWGRTEAFF.

This clone turned up a few times. The V call is TRBV7-2, the J call TRBJ2-6; D is perhaps TRBD1 (5 bases). Germline CDR1 SGHTA, CDR2 FQGNSA. Trimming shortened V by 5 bases and J by 0 bases, and 11 bases separated the two germline ends. The CDR3 has 16 residues. This CDR3 reads CASSKKGVSGANVLTF. CDR3 coding DNA: TGTGCCAGCAGCAAAAAAGGGGTCTCTGGGGCCAACGTCCTGACTTTC.

This clone occurred once. The chain links TRBV28 to TRBJ2-7, with 9 bases that match TRBD2. Germline assignment: CDR1 MDHEN and CDR2 SYDVKM. The ends lost 8 bases at V and 4 bases at J; junction bases unmatched: 6. The CDR3 length is 13 residues. The CDR3 region is CASGGRATYEQYF. CDR3 coding DNA: TGTGCCAGCGGCGGGAGGGCCACTTACGAGCAGTACTTC. Using reference TRBV28 and TRBJ2-7 for the parts outside the CDR3, the full variable domain is DVKVTQSSRYLVKRTGEKVFLECVQDMDHENMFWYRQDPGLGLRLIYFSYDVKMKEKGDIPEGYSVSREKKERFSLILESASTNQTSMYLCASGGRATYEQYFGPGTRLTVT.

CDR3 sequence: CASSETNTGELFF. The CDR3 DNA follows: TGTGCCAGCAGTGAAACCAACACCGGGGAGCTGTTTTTT. This chain links TRBV6-4 with TRBJ2-2; D gene ambiguous. This CDR3 has 13 residues. V lost 3 bases and J lost 2, with 4 bases in between. Germline loops: CDR1 MRHNA, CDR2 SNTAGT.

The rearrangement uses TRBV19 and TRBJ2-2; 8 nucleotides agree with TRBD1. The CDR3 is 18 residues long. From germline, CDR1 is LNHDA and CDR2 SQIVND (reference sequence). J was trimmed by 3 bases and V by 8 bases; bases with no gene match: 17. This CDR3 reads CASDNVVPGQVYTGELFF. The DNA for the CDR3 is TGTGCCAGTGACAATGTTGTACCGGGACAGGTGTACACCGGGGAGCTGTTTTTT.

The chain uses TRBV6-6 and TRBJ2-3; D unclear. Trimming removed 7 bases at V and 4 bases at J, with 15 bases between. CDR1 is MNHNY, CDR2 SVGAGI, per germline (reference sequence). The CDR3 length is 14 residues. This CDR3 is CASTALGVADTQYF. CDR3 nucleotide sequence: TGTGCCAGCACTGCGCTAGGTGTTGCAGATACGCAGTATTTT.

This clone was seen only a few times. The chain links TRBV28 to TRBJ2-7; 7 nucleotides line up with TRBD1. The length of the CDR3 is 16 residues. After removal of 4 bases from V and 3 bases from J, the junction contained 12 bases not matched to a gene. CDR1 MDHEN and CDR2 SYDVKM come from the germline V gene. CDR3 nucleotides: TGTGCCAGCAGTTCCTACAGGGGTTCCCCCCTCTACGAGCAGTACTTC. Encoded protein: CASSSYRGSPLYEQYF.

This clone was recorded only once. V gene TRBV6-7 combines with J gene TRBJ2-1, with D possibly being TRBD2 (6 bases). Being an ORF, TRBV6-7 has a function that is uncertain. The germline V and J ends were trimmed by 6 bases and 3 bases, with 18 bases remaining between them. The CDR3 is 16 residues long. CDR3 in amino acids: CASRGCIPGLYNEQFF. CDR3 DNA sequence: TGTGCCAGCAGGGGCTGTATCCCGGGACTCTACAATGAGCAGTTCTTC.

The J gene is TRBJ2-5, the V gene TRBV10-3; the D gene is possibly TRBD1 (6 bases). Germline V lookup: CDR1 ENHRY, CDR2 SYGVKD. The CDR3 totals 15 residues. V lost 6 bases to trimming and J lost 1 base, with 15 bases between them. CDR3 bases: TGTGCCATCAGCCTGGGACACGCTACCCAAGAGACCCAGTACTTC. The encoded protein is CAISLGHATQETQYF.

This clone was found once. The V gene is TRBV7-6, the J gene TRBJ2-5, with TRBD1 identical over 10 bases. There are 16 residues in the CDR3. The V and J ends lost 5 bases and 0 bases, in that order; junction bases with no gene match: 6. The germline V gene encodes CDR1 SGHVS and CDR2 FNYEAQ. In nucleotides, the CDR3 is TGTGCCAGCAGCCCCGGACAGGGGGGAAACCAAGAGACCCAGTACTTC. The encoded protein is CASSPGQGGNQETQYF.

CDR3 sequence (DNA): TGTGCTAGTGGTGTGTCAGGGGGAGAAGCTTTCTTT. The encoded protein is CASGVSGGEAFF. This chain links TRBV12-5 with TRBJ1-1, with 7 bases that match TRBD1. The CDR3 is 12 residues long. V was clipped by 5 bases and J by 8 bases; unmatched bases: 5. Per the germline V gene, CDR1 is LGHNT and CDR2 is FRNRAP.

The DNA for the CDR3 is TGCGCCAGCAGGTATTCGGGGGGGAACACTGAAGCTTTCTTT. It encodes CASRYSGGNTEAFF. V gene TRBV5-1 combines with J gene TRBJ1-1, with D maybe TRBD1 (5 bases). CDR3 length equals 14 residues. V dropped 5 bases and J dropped 1 base, with 12 bases sitting between them. Germline CDR1 is SGHRS and CDR2 is YFSETQ.

This clone has a handful of counts. The chain has TRBV10-3 and TRBJ2-6; no clear D gene. With 6 bases removed from V and 0 bases from J, the gap between germline ends came to 3 bases. This CDR3 contains 13 residues. Germline values: CDR1 ENHRY, CDR2 SYGVKD. CDR3 bases: TGTGCCATCAGATTCTCTGGGGCCAACGTCCTGACTTTC. It is translated as CAIRFSGANVLTF.

The V and J genes are TRBV20-1 and TRBJ2-7, with D tentatively TRBD2 (5 bases). V was clipped by 3 bases and J by 4 bases, with 7 bases between them. This CDR3 is 11 amino acids long. The germline CDR1 and CDR2 sequences are DFQATT and SNEGSKA (reference sequence). The CDR3 DNA is TGCAGTGCTAGGGACTGGTACGAGCAGTACTTC. It specifies CSARDWYEQYF.